What follows is one T cell receptor (beta chain) and its context. These data are taken from a study of blood T cells in healthy people across ages. Germline V CDR1 and CDR2: MNHEY, SVGEGT. Trimming at V came to 6 bases and at J to 4 bases, leaving 8 bases not matched to a gene. The CDR3 consists of 15 residues. Primed by a sample-barcoded 5' primer and a J-beta primer mix, a second PCR proceeded for 7 to 11 cycles. Each CDR3 protein gets one entry after TCRdb re-called the 5' RACE reads with MiXCR. Of 780,000 or so distinct CDR3 sequences listed, about 55% are singletons. The sequenced material came from blood. The V and J genes are TRBV6-2 or TRBV6-3 and TRBJ2-1; the match to TRBD2 covers 8 bases. This clonotype originated in an elderly man in good health. CDR3 sequence reads: CASSPLAANYNEQFF. The CDR3 DNA is TGTGCCAGCAGCCCACTAGCGGCAAATTACAATGAGCAGTTCTTC.